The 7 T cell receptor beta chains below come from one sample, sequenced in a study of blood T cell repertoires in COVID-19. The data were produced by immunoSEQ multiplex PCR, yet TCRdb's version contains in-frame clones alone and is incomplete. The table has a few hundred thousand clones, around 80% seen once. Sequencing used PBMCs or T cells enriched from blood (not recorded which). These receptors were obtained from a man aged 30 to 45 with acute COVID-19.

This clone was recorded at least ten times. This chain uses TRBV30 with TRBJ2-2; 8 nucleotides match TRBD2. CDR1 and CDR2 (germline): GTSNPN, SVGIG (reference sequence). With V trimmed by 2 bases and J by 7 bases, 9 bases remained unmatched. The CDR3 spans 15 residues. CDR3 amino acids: CAWSWSGSQSGELFF. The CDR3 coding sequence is TGTGCCTGGAGTTGGAGCGGGAGCCAGAGCGGGGAGCTGTTTTTT.

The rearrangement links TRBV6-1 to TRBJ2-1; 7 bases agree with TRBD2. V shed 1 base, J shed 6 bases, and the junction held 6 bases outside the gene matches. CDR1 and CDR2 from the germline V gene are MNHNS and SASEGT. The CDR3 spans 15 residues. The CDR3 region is CASSEGAGLINEQFF. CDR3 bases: TGTGCCAGCAGTGAAGGAGCGGGGCTTATCAATGAGCAGTTCTTC.

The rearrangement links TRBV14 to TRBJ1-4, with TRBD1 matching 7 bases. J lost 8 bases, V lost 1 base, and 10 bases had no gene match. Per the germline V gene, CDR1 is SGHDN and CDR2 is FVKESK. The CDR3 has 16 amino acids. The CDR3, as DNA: TGTGCCAGCAGCCAAGGTGCGGCAGGGGGACGAGAAAAACTGTTTTTT. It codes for CASSQGAAGGREKLFF.

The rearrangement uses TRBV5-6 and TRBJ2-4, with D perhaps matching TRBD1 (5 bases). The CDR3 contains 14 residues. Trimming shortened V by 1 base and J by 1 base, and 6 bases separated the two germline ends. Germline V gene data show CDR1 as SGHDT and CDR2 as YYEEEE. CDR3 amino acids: CASSLWGAKNIQYF. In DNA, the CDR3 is TGTGCCAGCAGCTTGTGGGGCGCCAAAAACATTCAGTACTTC.

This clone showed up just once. Here the CDR3 reads CASSLAGAHHIGFNEKLFF. CDR3 nucleotide sequence: TGTGCCAGCAGTTTAGCAGGGGCGCATCATATTGGGTTTAATGAAAAACTGTTTTTT. V is TRBV27 and J is TRBJ1-4; TRBD1 is a possible D gene (6 bases). This CDR3 contains 19 residues. V lost 2 bases to trimming and J lost 4 bases, with 23 bases between them. Germline V lookup: CDR1 MNHEY, CDR2 SMNVEV (reference sequence).

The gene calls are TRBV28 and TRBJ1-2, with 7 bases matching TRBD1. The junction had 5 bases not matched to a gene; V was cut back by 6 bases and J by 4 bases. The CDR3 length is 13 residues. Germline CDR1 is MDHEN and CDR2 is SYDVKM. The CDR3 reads CASRAGTAYGYTF. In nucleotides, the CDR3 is TGTGCCAGCAGGGCCGGGACAGCCTATGGCTACACCTTC.

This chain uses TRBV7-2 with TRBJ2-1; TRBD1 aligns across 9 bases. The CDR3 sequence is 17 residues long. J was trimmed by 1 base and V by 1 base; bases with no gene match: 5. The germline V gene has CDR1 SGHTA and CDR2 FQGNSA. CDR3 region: CASSLVIGTGSYNEQFF. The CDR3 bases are TGTGCCAGCAGCTTAGTCATTGGGACAGGGTCCTACAATGAGCAGTTCTTC.